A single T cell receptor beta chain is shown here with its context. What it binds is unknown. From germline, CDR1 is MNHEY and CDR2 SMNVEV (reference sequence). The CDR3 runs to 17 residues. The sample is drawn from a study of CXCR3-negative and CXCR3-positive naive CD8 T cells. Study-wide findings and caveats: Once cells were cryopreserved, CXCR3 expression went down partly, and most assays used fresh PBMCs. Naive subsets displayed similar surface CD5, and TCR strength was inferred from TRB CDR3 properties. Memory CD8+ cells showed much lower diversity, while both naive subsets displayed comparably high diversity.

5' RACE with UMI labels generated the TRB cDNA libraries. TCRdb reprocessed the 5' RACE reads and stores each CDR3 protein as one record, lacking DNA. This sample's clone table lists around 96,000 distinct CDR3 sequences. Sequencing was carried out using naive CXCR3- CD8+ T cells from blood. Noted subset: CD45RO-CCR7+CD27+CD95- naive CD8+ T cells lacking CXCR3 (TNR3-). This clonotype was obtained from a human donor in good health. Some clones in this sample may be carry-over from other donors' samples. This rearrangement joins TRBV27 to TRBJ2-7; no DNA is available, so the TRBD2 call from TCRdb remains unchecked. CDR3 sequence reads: CASSPAVRVFGTYEQYF.